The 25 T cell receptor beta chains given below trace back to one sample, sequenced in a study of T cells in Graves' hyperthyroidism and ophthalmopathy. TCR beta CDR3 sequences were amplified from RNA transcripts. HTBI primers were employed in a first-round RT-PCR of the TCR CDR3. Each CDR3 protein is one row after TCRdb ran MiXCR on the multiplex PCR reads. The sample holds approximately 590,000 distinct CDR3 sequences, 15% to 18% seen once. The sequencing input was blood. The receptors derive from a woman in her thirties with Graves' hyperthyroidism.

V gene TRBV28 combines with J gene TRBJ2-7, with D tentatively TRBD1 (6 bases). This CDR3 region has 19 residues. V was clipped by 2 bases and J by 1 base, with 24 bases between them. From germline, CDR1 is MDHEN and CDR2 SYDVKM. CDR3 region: CASSLPPSEDVGASYEQYF. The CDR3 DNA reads TGTGCCAGCAGTTTACCCCCGTCGGAGGACGTGGGGGCATCCTACGAGCAGTACTTC.

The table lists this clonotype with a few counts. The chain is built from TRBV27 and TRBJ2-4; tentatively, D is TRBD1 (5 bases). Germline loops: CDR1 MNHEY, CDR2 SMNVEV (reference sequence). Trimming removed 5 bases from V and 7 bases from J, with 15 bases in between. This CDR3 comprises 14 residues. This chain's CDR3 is CASSPNDSPNIQYF. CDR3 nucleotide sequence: TGTGCCAGCAGTCCAAACGACAGTCCCAACATTCAGTACTTC.

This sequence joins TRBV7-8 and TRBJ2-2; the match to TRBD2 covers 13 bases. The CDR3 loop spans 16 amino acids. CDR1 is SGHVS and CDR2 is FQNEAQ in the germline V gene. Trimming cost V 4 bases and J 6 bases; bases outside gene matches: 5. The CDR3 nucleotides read TGTGCCAGCAGCTCCATCACTAGCGGGAGGGCCGGGGAGCTGTTTTTT. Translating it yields CASSSITSGRAGELFF.

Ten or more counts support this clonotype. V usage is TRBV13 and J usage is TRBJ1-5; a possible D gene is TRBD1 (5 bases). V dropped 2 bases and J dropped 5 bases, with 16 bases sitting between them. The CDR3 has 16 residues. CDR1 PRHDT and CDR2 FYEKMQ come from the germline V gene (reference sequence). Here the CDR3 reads CASSLNRRMGDQPQHF. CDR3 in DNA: TGTGCCAGCAGCTTAAATAGGCGGATGGGGGATCAGCCCCAGCATTTT.

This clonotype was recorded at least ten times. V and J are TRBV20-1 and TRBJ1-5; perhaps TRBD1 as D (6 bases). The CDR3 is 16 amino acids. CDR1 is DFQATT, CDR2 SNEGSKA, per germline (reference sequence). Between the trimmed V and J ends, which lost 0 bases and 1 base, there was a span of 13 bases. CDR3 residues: CSARDGGGGSNQPQHF. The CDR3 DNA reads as TGCAGTGCTAGAGATGGGGGAGGGGGGAGCAATCAGCCCCAGCATTTT.

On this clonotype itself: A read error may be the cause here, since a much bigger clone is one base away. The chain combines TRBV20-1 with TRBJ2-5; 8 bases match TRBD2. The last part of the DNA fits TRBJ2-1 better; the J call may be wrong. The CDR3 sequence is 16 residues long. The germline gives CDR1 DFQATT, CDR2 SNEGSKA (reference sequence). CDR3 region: CSASMPAGGRLETQFF. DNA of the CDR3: TGCAGTGCTAGTATGCCGGCGGGCGGGAGGTTAGAGACCCAGTTCTTC.

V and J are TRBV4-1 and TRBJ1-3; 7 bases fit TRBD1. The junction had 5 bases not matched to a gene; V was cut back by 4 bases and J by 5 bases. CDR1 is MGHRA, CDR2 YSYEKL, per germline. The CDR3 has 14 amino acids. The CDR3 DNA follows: TGCGCCAGCAGCCCTGGACAGGCAAGAAACACCATATATTTT. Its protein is CASSPGQARNTIYF.

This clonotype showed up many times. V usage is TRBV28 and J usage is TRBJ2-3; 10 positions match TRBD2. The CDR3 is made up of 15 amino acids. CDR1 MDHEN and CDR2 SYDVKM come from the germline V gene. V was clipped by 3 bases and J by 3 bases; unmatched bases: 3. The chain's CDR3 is CASSFASGRTDTQYF. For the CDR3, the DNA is TGTGCCAGCAGTTTTGCTAGCGGGAGAACAGATACGCAGTATTTT.

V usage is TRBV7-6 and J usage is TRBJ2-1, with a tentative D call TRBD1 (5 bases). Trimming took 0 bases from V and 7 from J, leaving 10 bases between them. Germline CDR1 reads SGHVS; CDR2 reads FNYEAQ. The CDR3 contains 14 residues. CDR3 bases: TGTGCCAGCAGCTTAGCCCCGCAGGGTAATGAGCAGTTCTTC. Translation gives CASSLAPQGNEQFF.

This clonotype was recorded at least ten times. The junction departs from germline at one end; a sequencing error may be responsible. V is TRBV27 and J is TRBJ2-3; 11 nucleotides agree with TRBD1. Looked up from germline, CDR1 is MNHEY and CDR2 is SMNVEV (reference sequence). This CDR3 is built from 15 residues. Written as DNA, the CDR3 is TGCGCCAGCAGCTCGGGACAGGGGGGAACAGATACGCAGTATTTT. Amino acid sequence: CASSSGQGGTDTQYF.

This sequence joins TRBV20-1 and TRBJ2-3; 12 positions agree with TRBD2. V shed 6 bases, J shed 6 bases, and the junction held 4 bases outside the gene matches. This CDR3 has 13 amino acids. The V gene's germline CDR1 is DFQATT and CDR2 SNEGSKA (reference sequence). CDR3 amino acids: CSALLAGGDTQYF. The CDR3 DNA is TGCAGTGCATTGCTAGCGGGAGGGGATACGCAGTATTTT.

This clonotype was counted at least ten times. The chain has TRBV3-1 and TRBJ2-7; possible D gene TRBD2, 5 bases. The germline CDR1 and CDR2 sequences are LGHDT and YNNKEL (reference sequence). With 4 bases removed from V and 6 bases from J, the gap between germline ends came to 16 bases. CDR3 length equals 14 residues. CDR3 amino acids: CASSLSEGLGEQYF. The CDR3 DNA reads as TGTGCCAGCAGCCTTAGCGAGGGCTTAGGCGAGCAGTACTTC.

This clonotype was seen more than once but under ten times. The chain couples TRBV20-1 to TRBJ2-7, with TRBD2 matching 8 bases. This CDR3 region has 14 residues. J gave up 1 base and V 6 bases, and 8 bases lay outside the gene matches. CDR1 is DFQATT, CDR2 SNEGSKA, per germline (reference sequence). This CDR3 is CSAKRAGASYEQYF. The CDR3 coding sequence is TGCAGTGCCAAGAGAGCGGGAGCGTCCTACGAGCAGTACTTC.

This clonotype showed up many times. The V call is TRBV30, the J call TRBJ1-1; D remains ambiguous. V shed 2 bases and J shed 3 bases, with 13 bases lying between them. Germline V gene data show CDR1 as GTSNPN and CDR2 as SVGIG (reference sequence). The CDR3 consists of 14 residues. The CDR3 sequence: CAWSLRHGDTEAFF. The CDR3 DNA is TGTGCCTGGAGTCTCCGACATGGGGACACTGAAGCTTTCTTT. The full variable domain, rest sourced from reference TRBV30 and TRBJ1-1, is SQTIHQWPATLVQPVGSPLSLECTVEGTSNPNLYWYRQAAGRGLQLLFYSVGIGQISSEVPQNLSASRPQDRQFILSSKKLLLSDSGFYLCAWSLRHGDTEAFFGQGTRLTVV.

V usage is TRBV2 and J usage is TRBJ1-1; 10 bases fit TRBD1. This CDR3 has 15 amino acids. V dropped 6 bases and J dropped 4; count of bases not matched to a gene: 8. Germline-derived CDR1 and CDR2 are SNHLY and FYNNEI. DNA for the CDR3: TGTGCCAGCAGAGTCGGGACAGGGGTTGGCACTGAAGCTTTCTTT. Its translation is CASRVGTGVGTEAFF.

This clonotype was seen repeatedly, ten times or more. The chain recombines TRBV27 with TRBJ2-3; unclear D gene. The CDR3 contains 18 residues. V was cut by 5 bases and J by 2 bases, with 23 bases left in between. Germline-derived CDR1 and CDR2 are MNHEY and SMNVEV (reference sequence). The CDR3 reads CASSPRFLSSGFTDTQYF. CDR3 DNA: TGTGCCAGCAGTCCCCGTTTTCTTTCCTCCGGGTTCACAGATACGCAGTATTTT.

In DNA, the CDR3 is TGCGCCAGCAGCTTGGTTAGCGGGAGCTCCTACGAGCAGTACTTC. Its translation is CASSLVSGSSYEQYF. The chain recombines TRBV5-1 with TRBJ2-7; 9 bases map to TRBD2. The CDR3 consists of 15 residues. The V gene's germline CDR1 is SGHRS and CDR2 YFSETQ. Trimming cost V 0 bases and J 0 bases; bases outside gene matches: 1. Using reference TRBV5-1 and TRBJ2-7 for the parts outside the CDR3, the full variable domain is KAGVTQTPRYLIKTRGQQVTLSCSPISGHRSVSWYQQTPGQGLQFLFEYFSETQRNKGNFPGRFSGRQFSNSRSEMNVSTLELGDSALYLCASSLVSGSSYEQYFGPGTRLTVT.

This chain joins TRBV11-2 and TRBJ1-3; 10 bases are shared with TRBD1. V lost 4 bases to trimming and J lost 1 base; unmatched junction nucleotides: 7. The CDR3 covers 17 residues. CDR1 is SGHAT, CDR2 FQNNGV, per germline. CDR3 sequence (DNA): TGTGCCAGCAGCTACCCCGAGGACAGGGGGTCTGGAAACACCATATATTTT. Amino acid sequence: CASSYPEDRGSGNTIYF.

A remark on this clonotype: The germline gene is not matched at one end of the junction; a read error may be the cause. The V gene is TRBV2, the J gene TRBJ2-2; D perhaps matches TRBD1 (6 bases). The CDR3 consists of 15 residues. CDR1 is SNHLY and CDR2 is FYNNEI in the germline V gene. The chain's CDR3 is CASSEIQGNTGELLF. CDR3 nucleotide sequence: TGTGCCAGCAGTGAAATACAGGGAAATACCGGGGAGCTGCTTTTT.

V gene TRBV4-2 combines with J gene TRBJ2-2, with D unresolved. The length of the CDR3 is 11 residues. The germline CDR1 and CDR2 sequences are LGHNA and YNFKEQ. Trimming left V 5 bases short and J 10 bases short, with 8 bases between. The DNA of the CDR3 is TGTGCCAGCAGCGCTAGAGAGGAGCTGTTTTTT. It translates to CASSAREELFF.

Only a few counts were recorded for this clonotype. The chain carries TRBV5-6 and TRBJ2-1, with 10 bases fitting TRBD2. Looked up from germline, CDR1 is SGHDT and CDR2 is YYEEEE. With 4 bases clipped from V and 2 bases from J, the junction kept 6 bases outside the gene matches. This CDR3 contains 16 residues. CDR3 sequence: CASSARTSGPYNEQFF. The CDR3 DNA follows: TGTGCCAGCAGCGCCAGGACTAGCGGTCCCTACAATGAGCAGTTCTTC. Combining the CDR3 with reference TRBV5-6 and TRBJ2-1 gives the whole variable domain DAGVTQSPTHLIKTRGQQVTLRCSPKSGHDTVSWYQQALGQGPQFIFQYYEEEERQRGNFPDRFSGHQFPNYSSELNVNALLLGDSALYLCASSARTSGPYNEQFFGPGTRLTVL.

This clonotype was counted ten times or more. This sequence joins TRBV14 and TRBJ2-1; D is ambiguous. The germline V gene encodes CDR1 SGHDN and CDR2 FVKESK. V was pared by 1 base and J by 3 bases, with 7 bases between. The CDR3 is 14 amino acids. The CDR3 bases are TGTGCCAGCAGCCAAGGGGGTAACTACAATGAGCAGTTCTTC. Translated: CASSQGGNYNEQFF.

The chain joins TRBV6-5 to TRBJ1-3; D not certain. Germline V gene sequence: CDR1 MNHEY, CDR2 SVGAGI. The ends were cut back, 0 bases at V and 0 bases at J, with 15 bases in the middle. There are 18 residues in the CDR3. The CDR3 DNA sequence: TGTGCCAGCAGTTACTCCCGCCGGGCAGATAGCTCTGGAAACACCATATATTTT. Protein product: CASSYSRRADSSGNTIYF.

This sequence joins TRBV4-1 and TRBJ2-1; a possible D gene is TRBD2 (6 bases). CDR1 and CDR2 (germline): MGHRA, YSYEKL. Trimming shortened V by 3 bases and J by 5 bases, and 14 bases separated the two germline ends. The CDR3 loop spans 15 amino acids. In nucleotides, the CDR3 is TGCGCCAGCAGCCATCGTAGCGGTTCCAACAATGAGCAGTTCTTC. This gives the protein CASSHRSGSNNEQFF.

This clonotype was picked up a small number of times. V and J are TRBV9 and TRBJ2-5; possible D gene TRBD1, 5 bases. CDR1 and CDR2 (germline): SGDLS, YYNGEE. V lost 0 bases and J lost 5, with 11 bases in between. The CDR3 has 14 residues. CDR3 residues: CASSVVGRAETQYF. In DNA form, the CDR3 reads TGTGCCAGCAGCGTAGTTGGCAGGGCTGAGACCCAGTACTTC.